This T cell receptor beta chain was captured by sequencing in a study of T-cell reconstitution after alpha-beta-depleted transplantation in children. This clonotype was seen ten or more times. No antigen is known for it. The TCRbeta library was prepared with unique molecular identifiers. TCRdb independently ran MiXCR on the PCR reads; one entry per CDR3 protein. The sample has around 700,000 distinct CDR3 sequences, around 13% seen once. The CDR3 covers 15 residues. Germline CDR1 reads SGHAT; CDR2 reads FQNNGV. Trimming took off 5 bases at V and 0 bases at J, with 14 bases between the two ends. Study results and limitations: T-cell numbers and diversity one year post-transplant derived largely from freshly generated T cells. Several hundred graft clones that had expanded were reportedly the source of alpha-beta T cells about two months after transplant.

The sample was PBMCs, taken before TCRalphabeta/CD19-depleted stem cell transplant. This chain joins TRBV11-2 and TRBJ2-7; D unresolved. The sequence derives from a girl aged 2-15 years with congenital amegakaryocytic thrombocytopenia, due to receive a stem cell transplant. The CDR3 region is CASSPSTPSSYEQYF. CDR3 coding DNA: TGTGCCAGCAGCCCGAGTACTCCGAGCTCCTACGAGCAGTACTTC.